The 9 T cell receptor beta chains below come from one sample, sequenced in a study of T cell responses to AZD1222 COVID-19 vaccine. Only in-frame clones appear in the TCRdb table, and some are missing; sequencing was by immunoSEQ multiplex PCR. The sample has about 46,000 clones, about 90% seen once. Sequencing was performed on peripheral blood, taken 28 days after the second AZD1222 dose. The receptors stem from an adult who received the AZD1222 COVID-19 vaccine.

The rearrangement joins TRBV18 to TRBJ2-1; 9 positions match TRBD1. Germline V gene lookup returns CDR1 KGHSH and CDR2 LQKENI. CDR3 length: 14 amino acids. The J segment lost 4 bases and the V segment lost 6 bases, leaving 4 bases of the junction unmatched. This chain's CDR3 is CASSPGQGYNEQFF. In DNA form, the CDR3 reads TGTGCCAGCTCCCCGGGACAGGGATACAATGAGCAGTTCTTC.

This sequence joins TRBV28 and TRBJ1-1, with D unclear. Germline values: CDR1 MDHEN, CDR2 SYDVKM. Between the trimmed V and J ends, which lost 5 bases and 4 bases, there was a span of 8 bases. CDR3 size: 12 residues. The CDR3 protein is CASSRAFTEAFF. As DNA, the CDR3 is TGTGCCAGCAGTCGGGCCTTCACTGAAGCTTTCTTT.

CDR3 in amino acids: CASSDSGRFNIQYF. The CDR3 DNA is TGTGCCAGTAGTGATAGCGGGAGATTCAACATTCAGTACTTC. The gene calls are TRBV19 and TRBJ2-4; 9 positions agree with TRBD2. Trimming at V came to 5 bases and at J to 7 bases, leaving 6 bases not matched to a gene. CDR1 is LNHDA, CDR2 SQIVND, per germline (reference sequence). This CDR3 has 14 amino acids.

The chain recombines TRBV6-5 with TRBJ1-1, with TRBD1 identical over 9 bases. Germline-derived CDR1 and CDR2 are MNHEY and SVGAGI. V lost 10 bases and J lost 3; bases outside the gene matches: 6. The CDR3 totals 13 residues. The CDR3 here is CATGTGRDTEAFF. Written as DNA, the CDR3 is TGTGCCACCGGGACAGGGCGGGACACTGAAGCTTTCTTT.

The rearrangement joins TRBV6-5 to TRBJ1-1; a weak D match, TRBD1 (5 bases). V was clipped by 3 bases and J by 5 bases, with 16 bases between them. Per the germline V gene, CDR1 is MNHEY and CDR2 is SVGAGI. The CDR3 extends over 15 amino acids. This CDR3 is CASSYGLVGGTEAFF. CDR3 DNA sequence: TGTGCCAGCAGTTATGGTTTAGTGGGGGGGACTGAAGCTTTCTTT.

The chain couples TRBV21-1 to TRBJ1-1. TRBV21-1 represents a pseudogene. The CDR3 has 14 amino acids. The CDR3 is CASSKERGNTEAFF. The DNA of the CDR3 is TGTGCCAGCAGCAAAGAGAGGGGTAACACTGAAGCTTTCTTT.

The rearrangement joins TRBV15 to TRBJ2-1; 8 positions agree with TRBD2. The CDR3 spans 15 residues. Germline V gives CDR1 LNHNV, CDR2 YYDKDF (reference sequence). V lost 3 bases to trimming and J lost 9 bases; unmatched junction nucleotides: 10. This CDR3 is CATSRTEREYGEQFF. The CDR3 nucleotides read TGTGCCACCAGCAGGACGGAGCGGGAGTACGGTGAGCAGTTCTTC.

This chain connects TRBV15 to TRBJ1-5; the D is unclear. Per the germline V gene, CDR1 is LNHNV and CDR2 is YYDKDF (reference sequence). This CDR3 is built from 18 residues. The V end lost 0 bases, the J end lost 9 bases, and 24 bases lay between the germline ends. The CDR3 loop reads CATSRDRSRRGPVGPQHF. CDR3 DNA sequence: TGTGCCACCAGCAGAGATCGCAGTAGAAGAGGGCCTGTAGGGCCCCAGCATTTT.

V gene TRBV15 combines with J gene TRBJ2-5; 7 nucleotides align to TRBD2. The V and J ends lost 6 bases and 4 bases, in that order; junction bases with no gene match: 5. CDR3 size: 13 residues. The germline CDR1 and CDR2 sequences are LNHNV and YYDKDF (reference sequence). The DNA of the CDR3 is TGTGCCACCAGGGCGGGAGTTGGAGAGACCCAGTACTTC. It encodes CATRAGVGETQYF.